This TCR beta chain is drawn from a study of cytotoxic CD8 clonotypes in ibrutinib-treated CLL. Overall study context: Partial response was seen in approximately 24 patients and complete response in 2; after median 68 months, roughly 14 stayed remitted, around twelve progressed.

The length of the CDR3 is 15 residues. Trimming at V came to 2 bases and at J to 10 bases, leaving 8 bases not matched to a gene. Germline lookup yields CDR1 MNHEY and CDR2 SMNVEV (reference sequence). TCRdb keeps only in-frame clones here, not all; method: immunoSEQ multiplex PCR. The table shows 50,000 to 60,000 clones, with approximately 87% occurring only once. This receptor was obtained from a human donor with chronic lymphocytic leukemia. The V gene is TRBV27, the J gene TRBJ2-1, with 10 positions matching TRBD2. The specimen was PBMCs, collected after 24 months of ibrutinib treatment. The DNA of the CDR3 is TGTGCCAGCAGTTTACGTCTAGCGGGAGTAGGAGAGCAGTTCTTC. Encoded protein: CASSLRLAGVGEQFF.